These T cell receptor beta chains were read from a single sample in a study of blood T cell repertoires in COVID-19. Assay used: immunoSEQ multiplex PCR; TCRdb lists only in-frame clones, some missing. This sample carries 180,000 or so clones, roughly 87% of them seen once, and the ten largest clones take roughly 1.5%. Material: peripheral blood. The source is a woman between 45 and 65 years old with acute or convalescent COVID-19. Each CDR3 is given with its conserved first and last residue. The D gene is left open where the match is weak. Not all rows give a size; the values are once, few, many and, for expanded clones, a class.

16,TRBV5-1,NA,NA,TRBJ1-2,CASSRTDVSKNYGYTF,TGCGCCAGCAGCAGAACAGATGTTAGTAAAAACTATGGCTACACCTTC
16,TRBV6-5,TRBD1,once,TRBJ1-1,CASSYSTGVMNTEAFF,TGTGCCAGCAGTTACTCGACAGGGGTGATGAACACTGAAGCTTTCTTT
18,TRBV7-9,NA,NA,TRBJ1-4,CASSLGAGRTPTNEKLFF,TGTGCCAGCAGCTTAGGGGCAGGGCGGACCCCAACTAATGAAAAACTGTTTTTT
13,TRBV4-1,NA,NA,TRBJ1-6,CASSQKAGSPLHF,TGCGCCAGCAGCCAAAAAGCAGGATCACCCCTCCACTTT
13,TRBV9,TRBD1,NA,TRBJ2-5,CASSGDSQKTQYF,TGTGCCAGCAGCGGGGACAGTCAAAAGACCCAGTACTTC
17,TRBV3-1/TRBV3-2,TRBD1,NA,TRBJ2-5,CASSRRDRGLRQETQYF,TGTGCCAGCAGCCGACGGGACAGGGGGCTTCGGCAAGAGACCCAGTACTTC
16,TRBV11-3,TRBD2,once,TRBJ2-7,CASSPRGSGGPYEQYF,TGTGCCAGCAGCCCCCGAGGTAGCGGGGGGCCCTACGAGCAGTACTTC
15,TRBV25-1,NA,NA,TRBJ2-2,CASERAGLNTGELFF,TGTGCCAGCGAACGCGCGGGGTTGAACACCGGGGAGCTGTTTTTT
14,TRBV9,NA,NA,TRBJ2-7,CASSVGGSSYEQYF,TGTGCCAGCAGCGTAGGCGGCAGCTCCTACGAGCAGTACTTC
14,TRBV11-1,NA,NA,TRBJ2-3,CASSARLGVDTQYF,TGTGCCAGCAGCGCCCGACTAGGAGTGGATACGCAGTATTTT
14,TRBV2,NA,NA,TRBJ1-1,CASSAPEGNTEAFF,TGTGCCAGCAGTGCCCCTGAGGGAAACACTGAAGCTTTCTTT
15,TRBV27,TRBD2,NA,TRBJ2-1,CASSSGGAGYNEQFF,TGTGCCAGCAGTAGCGGGGGGGCCGGGTACAATGAGCAGTTCTTC
13,TRBV12-3/TRBV12-4,NA,NA,TRBJ1-5,CASSLRGGQPQHF,TGTGCCAGCAGTTTAAGGGGAGGTCAGCCCCAGCATTTT
14,TRBV5-1,TRBD1,NA,TRBJ2-2,CASSLEGASGELFF,TGCGCCAGCAGCTTAGAGGGGGCCTCCGGGGAGCTGTTTTTT
14,TRBV5-1,NA,few,TRBJ2-2,CASSLDGNTGELFF,TGCGCCAGCAGCTTGGACGGGAACACCGGGGAGCTGTTTTTT
11,TRBV20-1,NA,NA,TRBJ2-4,CSASRENIQYF,TGCAGTGCTTCCCGGGAGAACATTCAGTACTTC
12,TRBV7-9,TRBD1,NA,TRBJ1-3,CASSPGQGVLYF,TGTGCCAGCAGCCCCGGACAGGGCGTCCTATATTTT
15,TRBV4-1,NA,few,TRBJ1-1,CASSQDHRVNTEAFF,TGCGCCAGCAGCCAAGATCACAGGGTGAACACTGAAGCTTTCTTT
15,TRBV2,TRBD1,once,TRBJ1-5,CASSDWDRLNQPQHF,TGTGCCAGCAGTGATTGGGACAGGCTCAATCAGCCCCAGCATTTT
14,TRBV5-1,NA,NA,TRBJ2-3,CATTESPSTDTQYF,TGCGCCACAACCGAGAGTCCTAGCACAGATACGCAGTATTTT
15,TRBV30,TRBD1,NA,TRBJ2-3,CAWSADTGAGDTQYF,TGTGCCTGGAGTGCCGACACAGGGGCCGGGGATACGCAGTATTTT
17,TRBV7-9,NA,once,TRBJ1-3,CASSLATAYLRGNTIYF,TGTGCCAGCAGCTTAGCCACAGCCTACCTCCGTGGAAACACCATATATTTT
16,TRBV7-8,NA,NA,TRBJ1-5,CASSLVSGYEGQPQHF,TGTGCCAGCAGCTTAGTTTCAGGGTATGAAGGTCAGCCCCAGCATTTT
13,TRBV11-3,NA,NA,TRBJ1-2,CASSPPGSYGYTF,TGTGCCAGCAGCCCTCCGGGGAGCTACGGCTACACCTTC
14,TRBV18,TRBD2,NA,TRBJ2-7,CASSPPGGYYEQYF,TGTGCCAGCTCACCACCGGGAGGGTACTACGAGCAGTACTTC
14,TRBV18,NA,few,TRBJ2-5,CASSPPHGQETQYF,TGTGCCAGCTCACCGCCCCACGGGCAAGAGACCCAGTACTTC
15,TRBV18,NA,NA,TRBJ2-3,CASSPTEPVADTQYF,TGTGCCAGCTCACCAACAGAGCCAGTGGCAGATACGCAGTATTTT
15,TRBV7-2,TRBD2,NA,TRBJ2-1,CASSRTSGVYNEQFF,TGTGCCAGCAGCCGGACTAGCGGGGTCTACAATGAGCAGTTCTTC
11,TRBV10-3,NA,NA,TRBJ2-5,CATGGGETQYF,TGTGCCACGGGGGGCGGGGAGACCCAGTACTTC
15,TRBV11-3,TRBD1,NA,TRBJ2-1,CASSPRDREYNEQFF,TGTGCCAGCAGCCCCCGGGACAGGGAGTACAATGAGCAGTTCTTC
12,TRBV10-3,NA,NA,TRBJ1-2,CAISEGSYGYTF,TGTGCCATCAGTGAGGGGAGCTATGGCTACACCTTC
15,TRBV7-9,TRBD1,NA,TRBJ2-2,CASSEQGANTGELFF,TGTGCCAGCAGCGAACAGGGGGCAAACACCGGGGAGCTGTTTTTT
16,TRBV7-2,TRBD1,once,TRBJ1-5,CASSLGGQLSNQPQHF,TGTGCCAGCAGCTTAGGGGGACAGCTTAGCAATCAGCCCCAGCATTTT
12,TRBV7-9,TRBD1,few,TRBJ1-2,CASSPGQAGYTF,TGTGCCAGCAGCCCTGGACAGGCTGGCTACACCTTC
18,TRBV23-1,NA,few,TRBJ2-3,CASSQPSRKPGESDTQYF,TGCGCCAGCAGTCAACCCTCCCGAAAGCCAGGGGAATCAGATACGCAGTATTTT
17,TRBV3-1/TRBV3-2,NA,once,TRBJ1-5,CASSQVRQAQGIQPQHF,TGTGCCAGCAGCCAAGTTAGACAGGCCCAGGGGATTCAGCCCCAGCATTTT
16,TRBV4-1,TRBD2,NA,TRBJ2-7,CASSQQSGGASYEQYF,TGCGCCAGCAGCCAACAAAGCGGGGGGGCCTCCTACGAGCAGTACTTC
15,TRBV5-4,NA,NA,TRBJ2-3,CASSPLEGGTDTQYF,TGTGCCAGCAGCCCCCTGGAGGGGGGGACGGATACGCAGTATTTT
14,TRBV7-7,NA,NA,TRBJ2-5,CASTLKPGEGTQYF,TGTGCCAGCACCCTAAAACCGGGGGAAGGGACCCAGTACTTC
13,TRBV5-4,NA,NA,TRBJ1-2,CASRPQANYGYTF,TGTGCCAGCAGGCCGCAGGCTAACTATGGCTACACCTTC
18,TRBV11-3,NA,NA,TRBJ1-2,CASSLDGPWSGVEYGYTF,TGTGCCAGCAGCTTAGATGGGCCCTGGTCAGGGGTAGAGTATGGCTACACCTTC
13,TRBV7-9,NA,NA,TRBJ1-1,CASSGQVDTEAFF,TGTGCCAGCAGCGGACAAGTTGACACTGAAGCTTTCTTT
11,TRBV12-3/TRBV12-4,NA,NA,TRBJ2-2,CASSSQVELFF,TGTGCCAGCAGTTCCCAGGTGGAGCTGTTTTTT
16,TRBV5-6,TRBD1,NA,TRBJ2-5,CASSPSPTGSGETQYF,TGTGCCAGCAGTCCTTCTCCGACAGGGTCGGGAGAGACCCAGTACTTC
10,TRBV30,NA,NA,TRBJ2-1,CAWKADEQFF,TGTGCCTGGAAAGCGGATGAGCAGTTCTTC
12,TRBV6-5,NA,NA,TRBJ2-5,CASHRRGETQYF,TGTGCCAGCCATAGAAGGGGAGAGACCCAGTACTTC
14,TRBV6-9,NA,NA,TRBJ1-1,CASSRPGKNTEAFF,TGTGCCAGCAGCCGACCCGGGAAGAACACTGAAGCTTTCTTT
13,TRBV6-5,NA,NA,TRBJ1-2,CASSLGRGDGYTF,TGTGCCAGCAGTCTAGGGAGAGGTGATGGCTACACCTTC
13,TRBV27,TRBD1,NA,TRBJ1-2,CASSWGTGQGYTF,TGTGCCAGCAGTTGGGGGACAGGGCAAGGCTACACCTTC
16,TRBV30,TRBD1,NA,TRBJ1-2,CAWSGDSRDVIYGYTF,TGTGCCTGGAGTGGGGACAGTCGGGATGTGATTTATGGCTACACCTTC